This T cell receptor beta chain was observed in a study of T cell repertoires in aging, cancer and after chemotherapy. About the research overall: Healthy donor repertoires were recorded over several months to years and showed clear clonal overlap. The whole study produced a dataset of approximately 10 million TCR reads. Findings of the study overall: Untreated cancer patients had significantly lower blood TCR diversity than age-matched healthy donors. No conclusions about immunological memory after chemotherapy can be drawn from the repertoire data.

TRB rearrangements spanning V, D and J were amplified using mixed TRB-A/B primers. TCRdb reprocessed the multiplex PCR reads via MiXCR and lists one record per CDR3 protein. Here the sample spans about 10,000 distinct CDR3 sequences, about 36% being singletons. This CDR3 comprises 17 residues. V trimming: 2 bases; J trimming: 3 bases; junction bases outside the gene matches: 5. Germline CDR1 is KGHSH and CDR2 is LQKENI. Peripheral blood genomic DNA, not sorted cells or RNA, was the template. Note on this clonotype: What it recognizes is unknown.

Sequenced: blood. This receptor was obtained from a human donor in good health. The rearrangement joins TRBV18 to TRBJ2-5; 14 bases align to TRBD2. The CDR3 bases are TGTGCCAGCTCACCAGGGACTAGCGGGAGACGAGAAGAGACCCAGTACTTC. It codes for CASSPGTSGRREETQYF.